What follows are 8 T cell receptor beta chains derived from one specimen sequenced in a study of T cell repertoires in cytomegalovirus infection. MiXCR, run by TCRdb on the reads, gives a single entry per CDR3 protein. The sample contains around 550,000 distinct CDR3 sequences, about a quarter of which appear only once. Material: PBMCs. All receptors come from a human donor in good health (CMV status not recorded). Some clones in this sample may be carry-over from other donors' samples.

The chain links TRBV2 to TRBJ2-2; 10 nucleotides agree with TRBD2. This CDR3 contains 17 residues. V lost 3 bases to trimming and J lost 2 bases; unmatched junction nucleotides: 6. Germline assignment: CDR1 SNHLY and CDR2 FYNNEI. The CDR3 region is CASSDSKREGNTGELFF. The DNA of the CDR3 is TGTGCCAGCAGTGATTCTAAGCGGGAGGGTAACACCGGGGAGCTGTTTTTT.

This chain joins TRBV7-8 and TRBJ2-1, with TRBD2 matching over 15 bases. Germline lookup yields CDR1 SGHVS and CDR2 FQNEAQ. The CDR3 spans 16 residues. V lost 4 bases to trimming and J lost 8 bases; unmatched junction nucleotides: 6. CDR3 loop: CASSSLGLAGGHEQFF. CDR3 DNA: TGTGCCAGCAGCTCCCTAGGACTAGCGGGAGGGCATGAGCAGTTCTTC.

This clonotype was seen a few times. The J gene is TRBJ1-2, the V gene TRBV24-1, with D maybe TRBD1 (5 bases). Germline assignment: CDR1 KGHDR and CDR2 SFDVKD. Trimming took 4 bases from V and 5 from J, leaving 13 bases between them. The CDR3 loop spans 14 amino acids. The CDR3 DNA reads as TGTGCCACCAGTGACCCCGGGACGGGTTATGGCTACACCTTC. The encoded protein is CATSDPGTGYGYTF.

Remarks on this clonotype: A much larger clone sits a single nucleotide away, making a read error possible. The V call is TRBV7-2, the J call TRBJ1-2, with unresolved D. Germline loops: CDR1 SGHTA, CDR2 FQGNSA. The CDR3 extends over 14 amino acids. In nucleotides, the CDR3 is TGTGCCAGCAGCTTAGAGCAGAGCCTCTATGGCTACATCTTC. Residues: CASSLEQSLYGYIF.

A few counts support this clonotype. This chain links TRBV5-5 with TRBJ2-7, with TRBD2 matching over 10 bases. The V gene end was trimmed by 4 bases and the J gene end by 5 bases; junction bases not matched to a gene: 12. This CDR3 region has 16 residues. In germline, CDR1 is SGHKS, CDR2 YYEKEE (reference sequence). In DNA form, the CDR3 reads TGTGCCAGCAGCACGACCTCCGGGACTAGCGTGCACGAGCAGTACTTC. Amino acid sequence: CASSTTSGTSVHEQYF.

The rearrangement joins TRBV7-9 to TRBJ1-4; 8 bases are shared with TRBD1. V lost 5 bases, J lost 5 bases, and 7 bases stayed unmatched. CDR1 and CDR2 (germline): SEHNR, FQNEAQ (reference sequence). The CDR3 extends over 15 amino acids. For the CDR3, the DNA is TGTGCCAGCAGCCCCAGGACAGGGCAGAATGAAAAACTGTTTTTT. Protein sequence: CASSPRTGQNEKLFF.

DNA of the CDR3: TGTGCCAGCAGCTTTAACCCCTACAATGAGCAGTTCTTC. This sequence encodes CASSFNPYNEQFF. This chain links TRBV5-6 with TRBJ2-1; D unclear. Looked up from germline, CDR1 is SGHDT and CDR2 is YYEEEE. The V and J ends lost 2 bases and 2 bases respectively, with 5 bases between them. CDR3 length equals 13 residues. Looking up the rest from reference TRBV5-6 and TRBJ2-1 gives the full variable domain: DAGVTQSPTHLIKTRGQQVTLRCSPKSGHDTVSWYQQALGQGPQFIFQYYEEEERQRGNFPDRFSGHQFPNYSSELNVNALLLGDSALYLCASSFNPYNEQFFGPGTRLTVL.

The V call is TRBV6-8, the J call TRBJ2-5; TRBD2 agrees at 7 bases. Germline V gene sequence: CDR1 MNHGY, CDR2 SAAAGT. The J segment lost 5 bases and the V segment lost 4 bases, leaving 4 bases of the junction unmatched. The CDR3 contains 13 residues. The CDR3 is CASSSGGAETQYF. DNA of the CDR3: TGTGCCAGCAGTTCGGGGGGAGCGGAGACCCAGTACTTC.